These 27 T cell receptor beta chains came from one sample sequenced in a study of shared clonotypes between healthy human individuals. This table comes from immunoSEQ multiplex PCR, and its TCRdb copy is limited to in-frame clones, with some not included. The sample holds about 2.1 million clones; 85% to 95% are singletons and the top ten take 1.7%. Naive CD8 cells lacked CD45RO and underwent positive selection for CCR7, leaving out terminally differentiated effector memory CD45RA+ cells. The sample was naive CD8+ T cells from PBMCs. The receptors originated from a man between 18 and 29 years old in good health. Some clones in this sample may be carry-over from other donors' samples.

As regards this clone: This same CDR3 is encoded by further DNA sequences in the sample. The CDR3 is CASSLTVNTEAFF. In DNA, the CDR3 is TGTGCCAGCAGCTTGACGGTGAACACTGAAGCTTTCTTT. The chain has TRBV5-6 and TRBJ1-1; D not certain. There are 13 residues in the CDR3. The V gene's germline CDR1 is SGHDT and CDR2 YYEEEE. V was trimmed by 1 base and J by 0 bases, leaving 4 bases between them.

CDR3 in DNA: TGTGCCAGCAGTTTGCTAGCGGGAACTTCAGGGCAGTTCTTC. Protein product: CASSLLAGTSGQFF. This chain uses TRBV28 with TRBJ2-1; 9 nucleotides match TRBD2. V trimming: 3 bases; J trimming: 12 bases; junction bases outside the gene matches: 9. This CDR3 is 14 amino acids long. CDR1 is MDHEN and CDR2 is SYDVKM in the germline V gene.

The chain recombines TRBV5-1 with TRBJ1-1; no reliable D call. Trimming removed 1 base from V and 7 bases from J, with 14 bases in between. This CDR3 comprises 14 residues. Germline assignment: CDR1 SGHRS and CDR2 YFSETQ. The CDR3 reads CASSLRAVPVEAFF. The CDR3, as DNA: TGCGCCAGCAGCTTGAGGGCGGTCCCAGTTGAAGCTTTCTTT.

This clone occurred a few times. The rearrangement links TRBV7-9 to TRBJ1-1; D not resolved. Per the germline V gene, CDR1 is SEHNR and CDR2 is FQNEAQ (reference sequence). The CDR3 is 13 amino acids. V was shortened by 5 bases and J by 3 bases, with 10 bases between the two germline ends. The CDR3 loop is CASSPRRDTEAFF. The CDR3 DNA sequence: TGTGCCAGCAGCCCGAGAAGGGACACTGAAGCTTTCTTT.

The chain is built from TRBV6-6 and TRBJ1-2, with 7 bases aligning to TRBD1. J was trimmed by 3 bases and V by 6 bases; bases with no gene match: 4. The CDR3 covers 13 residues. Germline CDR1 MNHNY, CDR2 SVGAGI (reference sequence). The CDR3 bases are TGTGCCAGCAGCCCAGGGGGTGACTATGGCTACACCTTC. The encoded protein is CASSPGGDYGYTF.

The genes are TRBV7-3 and TRBJ2-3; D might be TRBD1 or TRBD2, each matching 6 bases. The CDR3 length is 16 residues. Germline lookup yields CDR1 SGHTA and CDR2 FQGTGA. Deletions cut 5 bases from V and 2 bases from J, with 17 bases between. The CDR3: CASSALGGRTTDTQYF. In DNA, the CDR3 is TGTGCCAGCAGCGCCCTGGGGGGCCGAACCACAGATACGCAGTATTTT.

The V gene is TRBV27, the J gene TRBJ2-7, with a weak D call TRBD1 (5 bases). CDR1 and CDR2 from the germline V gene are MNHEY and SMNVEV (reference sequence). Between the trimmed V and J ends, which lost 3 bases and 0 bases, there was a span of 21 bases. The CDR3 runs 18 residues. Written as DNA, the CDR3 is TGTGCCAGCAGTTTCCAACGGGTCTCAGGGCCCCTCTCCTACGAGCAGTACTTC. Its translation is CASSFQRVSGPLSYEQYF.

The chain recombines TRBV5-1 with TRBJ2-7; TRBD2 matches 10 bases. Germline assignment: CDR1 SGHRS and CDR2 YFSETQ. The CDR3 spans 16 residues. J lost 0 bases, V lost 4 bases, and 7 bases had no gene match. In nucleotides, the CDR3 is TGCGCCAGCAGCATCGGACTAGCGGCCAGCTCCTACGAGCAGTACTTC. It translates to CASSIGLAASSYEQYF.

The chain has TRBV13 and TRBJ2-3; D gene unclear. Germline CDR1 PRHDT, CDR2 FYEKMQ (reference sequence). The CDR3 contains 14 residues. V was cut by 6 bases and J by 0 bases, with 10 bases left in between. The CDR3 bases are TGTGCCAGCAGAGAGGATCCAAGCACAGATACGCAGTATTTT. This gives the protein CASREDPSTDTQYF.

This chain links TRBV27 with TRBJ1-3, with TRBD1 identical over 7 bases. The junction had 24 bases not matched to a gene; V was cut back by 10 bases and J by 0 bases. The CDR3 spans 20 residues. The germline CDR1 and CDR2 sequences are MNHEY and SMNVEV (reference sequence). The CDR3 sequence is CATQIYSGTAILNSGNTIYF. The CDR3 nucleotides are TGTGCCACCCAAATATATAGCGGGACAGCCATACTGAACTCTGGAAACACCATATATTTT.

The chain is built from TRBV15 and TRBJ2-7, with 8 bases identical to TRBD1. CDR3 size: 15 residues. Germline V gene sequence: CDR1 LNHNV, CDR2 YYDKDF (reference sequence). Trimming at V came to 5 bases and at J to 2 bases, leaving 8 bases not matched to a gene. The CDR3 coding sequence is TGTGCCACCAGCTCCCGGACAGGGATCCCCTACGAGCAGTACTTC. Its translation is CATSSRTGIPYEQYF.

This chain links TRBV19 with TRBJ2-7; either TRBD1 or TRBD2 may fit D (5 bases each). The CDR3 totals 15 residues. Trimming removed 2 bases from V and 4 bases from J, with 15 bases in between. Germline-derived CDR1 and CDR2 are LNHDA and SQIVND (reference sequence). CDR3 loop: CASSISWDEEYEQYF. The CDR3 DNA sequence: TGTGCCAGTAGTATATCCTGGGACGAGGAGTACGAGCAGTACTTC. The variable domain in full, completed from reference TRBV19 and TRBJ2-7, reads DGGITQSPKYLFRKEGQNVTLSCEQNLNHDAMYWYRQDPGQGLRLIYYSQIVNDFQKGDIAEGYSVSREKKESFPLTVTSAQKNPTAFYLCASSISWDEEYEQYFGPGTRLTVT.

V and J are TRBV27 and TRBJ2-5; no clear D. Trimming cost V 3 bases and J 0 bases, with 5 bases left between them. This CDR3 is built from 13 residues. Germline loops: CDR1 MNHEY, CDR2 SMNVEV (reference sequence). The CDR3 nucleotides are TGTGCCAGCAGTTTTCTGGACCAAGAGACCCAGTACTTC. Protein sequence: CASSFLDQETQYF.

V gene TRBV30 combines with J gene TRBJ2-1, with D hard to call. CDR1 GTSNPN and CDR2 SVGIG come from the germline V gene (reference sequence). V was cut by 3 bases and J by 5 bases, with 20 bases left in between. This CDR3 is 16 amino acids long. CDR3 sequence: CAWRDGEGGLNNEQFF. The CDR3 DNA reads TGTGCCTGGAGGGACGGCGAAGGCGGATTAAACAATGAGCAGTTCTTC.

V is TRBV9 and J is TRBJ2-7; D call uncertain. CDR3 length: 15 residues. Trimming took 0 bases from V and 1 from J, leaving 11 bases between them. CDR1 and CDR2 (germline): SGDLS, YYNGEE. The CDR3 DNA reads as TGTGCCAGCAGCGTAGGTGTCACTCCTTCCTACGAGCAGTACTTC. Protein sequence: CASSVGVTPSYEQYF. Full variable domain (remainder filled in from reference TRBV9 and TRBJ2-7): DSGVTQTPKHLITATGQRVTLRCSPRSGDLSVYWYQQSLDQGLQFLIQYYNGEERAKGNILERFSAQQFPDLHSELNLSSLELGDSALYFCASSVGVTPSYEQYFGPGTRLTVT.

The rearrangement joins TRBV28 to TRBJ2-5, with a tentative D call TRBD2 (5 bases). CDR3 length: 15 amino acids. Germline CDR1 MDHEN, CDR2 SYDVKM. The V end lost 6 bases, the J end lost 2 bases, and 16 bases lay between the germline ends. The CDR3 region is CASSLLEDAQETQYF. The DNA of the CDR3 is TGTGCCAGCAGCCTTTTGGAGGACGCACAAGAGACCCAGTACTTC.

This sequence joins TRBV10-3 and TRBJ1-1; 7 positions match TRBD1. CDR1 is ENHRY and CDR2 is SYGVKD in the germline V gene. The CDR3 runs to 18 residues. The V and J ends lost 3 bases and 4 bases, in that order; junction bases with no gene match: 17. CDR3 DNA: TGTGCCATCAGTGACCCGGACAGGAATCGGATGCTGGTCACTGAAGCTTTCTTT. Translating gives CAISDPDRNRMLVTEAFF.

This chain joins TRBV6-4 and TRBJ2-7; D gene uncertain. V lost 10 bases and J lost 4, with 23 bases in between. Germline V gene data show CDR1 as MRHNA and CDR2 as SNTAGT. The CDR3 sequence is 15 residues long. CDR3 coding DNA: TGTGCCACCGACGAACTCGCCCGGGTTTGGTACGAGCAGTACTTC. Its translation is CATDELARVWYEQYF.

The gene calls are TRBV28 and TRBJ1-1, with D tentatively TRBD1 (5 bases). The CDR3 runs to 14 residues. Per the germline V gene, CDR1 is MDHEN and CDR2 is SYDVKM. V gave up 7 bases and J gave up 0 bases, with 12 bases separating them. The CDR3 nucleotides are TGTGCCAGCACCCTGGGGGGGATGAACACTGAAGCTTTCTTT. The encoded protein is CASTLGGMNTEAFF.

The gene calls are TRBV6-6 and TRBJ2-3, with D hard to call. The germline V and J ends were trimmed by 4 bases and 4 bases, with 12 bases remaining between them. The CDR3 totals 14 residues. Germline V gives CDR1 MNHNY, CDR2 SVGAGI (reference sequence). The CDR3 DNA is TGTGCCAGCAGTTGGCTGCAGGCGCCAGATACGCAGTATTTT. It is translated as CASSWLQAPDTQYF.

V is TRBV4-1 and J is TRBJ1-5; TRBD1 agrees at 7 bases. CDR1 and CDR2 (germline): MGHRA, YSYEKL. This CDR3 is 15 amino acids long. Germline trimming cut 5 bases from V and 1 base from J; bases unmatched to any gene: 5. The DNA of the CDR3 is TGCGCCAGCAGCGCTAGGGACAGAAGCAATCAGCCCCAGCATTTT. Protein: CASSARDRSNQPQHF.

The V and J genes are TRBV9 and TRBJ2-2, with unresolved D. Trimming took 0 bases from V and 3 from J, leaving 15 bases between them. Per the germline V gene, CDR1 is SGDLS and CDR2 is YYNGEE. This CDR3 comprises 17 residues. CDR3 in amino acids: CASSVATQMRDTGELFF. The CDR3 DNA sequence: TGTGCCAGCAGCGTAGCTACCCAGATGCGCGACACCGGGGAGCTGTTTTTT.

This chain connects TRBV6-5 to TRBJ2-7; no firm D call. V gave up 2 bases and J gave up 3 bases, with 5 bases separating them. Per the germline V gene, CDR1 is MNHEY and CDR2 is SVGAGI. This CDR3 comprises 12 residues. The CDR3 region is CASSYGFYEQYF. In DNA form, the CDR3 reads TGTGCCAGCAGTTACGGGTTCTACGAGCAGTACTTC.

The chain carries TRBV5-1 and TRBJ2-2; no clear D. CDR1 and CDR2 (germline): SGHRS, YFSETQ. The CDR3 extends over 15 amino acids. V was shortened by 1 base and J by 7 bases, with 14 bases between the two germline ends. DNA for the CDR3: TGCGCCAGCAGCTTGAATGAGTTGTTTCTCGGGGAGCTGTTTTTT. Translating gives CASSLNELFLGELFF.

The rearrangement uses TRBV27 and TRBJ1-4; D remains ambiguous. CDR1 is MNHEY and CDR2 is SMNVEV in the germline V gene (reference sequence). The CDR3 runs 14 residues. V was clipped by 6 bases and J by 7 bases, with 15 bases between them. CDR3 amino acids: CASSLGLGFEKLFF. CDR3 nucleotide sequence: TGTGCCAGCAGCTTAGGGCTGGGTTTTGAAAAACTGTTTTTT.

This clone turned up a few times. The chain couples TRBV2 to TRBJ2-1; D possibly uses TRBD1 or TRBD2 (5 bases each). The V and J ends lost 7 bases and 8 bases respectively, with 15 bases between them. The CDR3 has 13 amino acids. Germline CDR1 and CDR2: SNHLY and FYNNEI. The CDR3 bases are TGTGCCAGCAAGGACATACACGGGGATGAGCAGTTCTTC. Translating it yields CASKDIHGDEQFF.

This clone was picked up one time. This rearrangement joins TRBV25-1 to TRBJ2-1, with 7 bases that match TRBD2. Losses at the gene ends were 3 bases for V and 5 bases for J; bases not matched to a gene: 10. Germline CDR1 and CDR2: MGHDK and SYGVNS. This CDR3 region has 16 residues. The CDR3 here is CASSDWGEGLNNEQFF. The DNA of the CDR3 is TGTGCCAGCAGTGACTGGGGGGAGGGCCTTAACAATGAGCAGTTCTTC.